This T cell receptor beta chain was observed in a study of radiation and T cells in renal cell carcinoma (dated by TCRdb to 2018 to 2020). The study in broad terms: A total of 50 or so samples underwent TCR beta sequencing, made up of about 25 tumors and approximately 27 peripheral blood samples. The last blood draw occurred 4 weeks after radiation, at the same time as nephrectomy. Across all 50 or so samples, around 4,000,000 unique CDR3 nucleotide sequences, encoding 2,658,974 unique CDR3 amino acid sequences, were identified. The paper's findings and limits, for the study overall: Dynamics of the blood repertoire were not tracked past 4 weeks after treatment. Top tumor clonotypes rose in blood from baseline to 2 weeks post-radiation, then contracted by 4 weeks, suggesting transient expansion of tumor-resident clones. The single-armed trial design could not address effects of radiation dose or scheduling on the TCR repertoire. No pretreatment tumor biopsies were available, so the baseline intratumoral presence of clonotypes could not be determined.

The time point label for this specimen denotes: blood 4 weeks post-SBRT, at nephrectomy. According to the study, the label for this sample's treatment or condition signals: 15 Gy SBRT to primary tumor, nephrectomy 4 weeks later. Samples were obtained from a clinical trial, in which 15 Gy stereotactic body radiation therapy was delivered to primary renal cell carcinomas and nephrectomy was performed 4 weeks later. To track tumor-enriched clonotypes, serial peripheral blood was sampled from radiation-treated patients at baseline and at 2 weeks and 4 weeks after SBRT. All patients had renal cell carcinoma with clear cell pathology. The QIAamp DNA Blood Mini Kit (Qiagen) was used to prepare genomic DNA for TCR sequencing. Only samples passing all quality control checks were included in the analyses. With regard to this clone: The antigen it recognizes is unknown. Qualities for individual bases were not recorded, and no much larger clone is one base off. The sample contains more than one DNA sequence encoding this CDR3.

Following the manufacturer's recommendations, the immunoSEQ kit was used to generate TCR beta libraries from genomic DNA. To prepare the libraries, a first multiplex PCR with proprietary primers was run, followed by a second PCR that added unique barcodes, and a bead cleanup was done after each round. A positive control reaction and a negative control reaction, both provided in the kit, were run with every batch of samples. The final libraries were assessed on an Agilent 4200 TapeStation D1000 ScreenTape, pooled by volume, and quantified by qPCR. Sequencing was performed on an Illumina NextSeq500 using a MidOutput 150-cycle cartridge, with 156 Read1 cycles, 15 Index1 cycles, and the kit custom primers. The pooled library was loaded at approximately 0.98 pM with about 21% PhiX control spiked in. In the original analysis: The vendor-processed data were analyzed in R, and a clonotype was defined as all T cells that share the same CDR3 nucleotide sequence. For clone abundance analyses, frequencies were normalized to the 10,000 most abundant clones in each sample. Before analysis, public T cell clones were removed, and these numbered fewer than six per sample on average. A difference in abundance of at least 32-fold between compartments was used to define tumor-enriched and baseline blood-enriched clonotypes. A beta-binomial differential abundance model was used to identify clonotypes that expanded or contracted between blood time points. Similarity between tumor and blood repertoires was quantified using the Baroni-Urbani and Buser coefficient, and groups were compared with two-tailed Wilcoxon tests in R. This immuneACCESS table, as held by TCRdb, lists in-frame sequences with V and J called but not all clones. Of the missing ones, under half trace to an unresolved V gene in checked studies; the others have no known cause. V and J calls and clone size are given by that table; D and trimming were obtained from the DNA. A total of more than 120,000 clones appear in this sample, 70% to 90% of them only once. The top ten clones comprise around 17% of the sample.

From the cysteine through the phenylalanine, the CDR3 covers 11 amino acids. The retained sequence is limited to the CDR3, 33 bases, with the frame set at the first base. Based on the germline V gene (reference sequence), the CDR1 and CDR2 sequences are LNHDA and SQIVND. Cut back by 5 bases and 8 bases, the V and J ends lie 9 bases apart. In this chain, TRBV19 is recombined with TRBJ1-2; 6 matching bases give a weak D call of TRBD1. The sequence was collected from a woman aged 50 to 60 with renal cell carcinoma. This specimen consisted of blood, obtained from a patient whose treatment included radiotherapy and nephrectomy. The DNA sequence reads TGTGCCAGTAGTTTCACAGGGGGCTACACCTTC. It encodes CASSFTGGYTF.